The TCR beta chain under discussion was sequenced for a study of T cells in Graves' hyperthyroidism and ophthalmopathy. RNA transcripts yielded amplified TCR beta CDR3 regions. RT-PCR in the first round (using the HTBI primer set) targeted the TCR CDR3. TCRdb independently ran MiXCR on the multiplex PCR reads; one entry per CDR3 protein. This sample has over 350,000 distinct CDR3 sequences, with roughly 14% found just once. Each diagnosis was grounded in clinical symptoms, serum thyroxine and TRAb, thyroid ultrasound, and orbital computed tomography. This CDR3 is 15 amino acids long. The V gene's germline CDR1 is SGHKS and CDR2 YYEKEE (reference sequence). With 0 bases clipped from V and 7 bases from J, the junction kept 4 bases outside the gene matches. Findings of the study overall: A 13 V-J model separated ophthalmopathy from stable hyperthyroidism. Ophthalmopathy onset followed model prediction by a median around six months. Most thyroid clonotypes expanded above 0.001 were also detected in blood.

This clonotype appeared many times. As yet, its antigen is unknown. This chain links TRBV5-5 with TRBJ2-1, with 10 positions matching TRBD1. The origin of this receptor is a man aged 18 to 29 with Graves' ophthalmopathy. The material sequenced was blood. DNA for the CDR3: TGTGCCAGCAGCTTGGGACAGGGGGCTTGGAATGAGCAGTTCTTC. Translation: CASSLGQGAWNEQFF.